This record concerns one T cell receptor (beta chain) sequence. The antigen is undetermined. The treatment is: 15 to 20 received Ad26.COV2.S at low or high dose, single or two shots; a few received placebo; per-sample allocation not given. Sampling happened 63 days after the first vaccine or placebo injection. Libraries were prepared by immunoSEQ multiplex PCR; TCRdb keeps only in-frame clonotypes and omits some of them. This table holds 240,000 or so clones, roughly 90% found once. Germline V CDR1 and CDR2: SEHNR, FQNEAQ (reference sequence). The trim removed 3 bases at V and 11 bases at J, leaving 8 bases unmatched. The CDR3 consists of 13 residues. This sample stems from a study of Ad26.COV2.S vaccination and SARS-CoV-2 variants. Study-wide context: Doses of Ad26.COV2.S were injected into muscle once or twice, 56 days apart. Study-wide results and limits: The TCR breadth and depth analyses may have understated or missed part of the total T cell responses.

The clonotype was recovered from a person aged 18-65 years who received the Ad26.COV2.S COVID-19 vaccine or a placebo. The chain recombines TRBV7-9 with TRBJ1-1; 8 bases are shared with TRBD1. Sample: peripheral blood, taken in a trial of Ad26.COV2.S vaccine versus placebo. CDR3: CASSLAPDRAAFF. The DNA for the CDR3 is TGTGCCAGCAGCTTGGCCCCGGACAGGGCCGCTTTCTTT.